What follows is one T cell receptor (beta chain) and its context. This sample was included in a study of blood T cell repertoires in COVID-19. Study overall: Sites across the United States, Italy and Spain contributed samples from acute and convalescent COVID-19.

There are 15 residues in the CDR3. CDR1 and CDR2 (germline): MNHNY, SVGAGI (reference sequence). Unmatched junction bases numbered 14, after V lost 10 bases and J lost 7 bases. Profiled with immunoSEQ multiplex PCR; TCRdb holds only in-frame clones, not every one. The sample includes fewer than 200,000 clones, approximately 85% of them seen just once. The study assigned cohorts using participant-reported clinical history. Sample: PBMCs or T cells enriched from blood (not recorded which). This TCR came from a woman under 30 who had recovered from COVID-19. V gene TRBV6-6 combines with J gene TRBJ1-5; the match to TRBD1 covers 9 bases. The CDR3 region is CATRFWTGDEQPQHF. DNA for the CDR3: TGTGCCACCAGATTTTGGACAGGGGACGAGCAGCCCCAGCATTTT.